One and the same sample provided the 24 T cell receptor beta chains below, sequenced in a study of blood T cell repertoires in COVID-19. The data were produced by immunoSEQ multiplex PCR, yet TCRdb's version contains in-frame clones alone and is incomplete. The table has around 80,000 clones, 82% seen once. The material sequenced was peripheral blood. Receptor source: a man aged 80 or over with acute or convalescent COVID-19.

The gene calls are TRBV13 and TRBJ2-2, with 8 positions matching TRBD1. The ends lost 6 bases at V and 0 bases at J; junction bases unmatched: 3. The CDR3 runs 15 residues. Germline V gene data show CDR1 as PRHDT and CDR2 as FYEKMQ (reference sequence). The CDR3 loop is CASSWTGTNTGELFF. Here the CDR3 DNA reads TGTGCCAGCAGTTGGACAGGGACGAACACCGGGGAGCTGTTTTTT.

The V and J genes are TRBV18 and TRBJ2-7, with a weak D call TRBD2 (5 bases). Trimming removed 6 bases at V and 4 bases at J, with 13 bases between. The CDR3 has 13 amino acids. The germline CDR1 and CDR2 sequences are KGHSH and LQKENI. The CDR3 loop reads CASSRGLGYEQYF. The CDR3 DNA reads TGTGCCAGCTCGCGCGGACTGGGGTACGAGCAGTACTTC.

V is TRBV5-1 and J is TRBJ2-5, with 11 nucleotides matching TRBD2. The CDR3 is 16 residues long. V lost 5 bases, J lost 2 bases, and 8 bases stayed unmatched. CDR1 and CDR2 from the germline V gene are SGHRS and YFSETQ. CDR3 loop: CASSLSGGATQETQYF. The CDR3 bases are TGCGCCAGCAGTCTTAGCGGGGGGGCCACACAAGAGACCCAGTACTTC.

The chain is built from TRBV7-3 and TRBJ2-7; 11 positions agree with TRBD2. The junction had 10 bases not matched to a gene; V was cut back by 5 bases and J by 7 bases. CDR1 is SGHTA, CDR2 FQGTGA, per germline. This CDR3 spans 15 amino acids. CDR3 loop: CASSPAPSGGREQYF. CDR3 DNA: TGTGCCAGCAGCCCCGCCCCTAGCGGGGGGAGGGAGCAGTACTTC.

The genes are TRBV7-8 and TRBJ2-7; 8 nucleotides match TRBD1. Germline V gene lookup returns CDR1 SGHVS and CDR2 FQNEAQ. J lost 6 bases, V lost 3 bases, and 7 bases had no gene match. CDR3 size: 14 residues. CDR3: CASSFGQGRGEQYF. Written as DNA, the CDR3 is TGTGCCAGCAGCTTTGGACAGGGAAGGGGCGAGCAGTACTTC.

The V and J genes are TRBV6-5 and TRBJ2-3; tentatively, D is TRBD1 (5 bases). V dropped 4 bases and J dropped 3 bases, with 14 bases sitting between them. Germline-derived CDR1 and CDR2 are MNHEY and SVGAGI. This CDR3 spans 15 amino acids. CDR3 region: CASSSEDTSTDTQYF. DNA for the CDR3: TGTGCCAGCAGTTCAGAGGACACCTCAACAGATACGCAGTATTTT.

V usage is TRBV7-3 and J usage is TRBJ1-2, with D perhaps TRBD1 (5 bases). This CDR3 spans 14 amino acids. CDR1 is SGHTA, CDR2 FQGTGA, per germline. The V and J ends lost 2 bases and 4 bases respectively, with 11 bases between them. The CDR3 nucleotides read TGTGCCAGCAGCTTAGGGCAGGGAGGCTATGGCTACACCTTC. Residues: CASSLGQGGYGYTF.

V and J are TRBV5-1 and TRBJ2-3; a weak D match, TRBD2 (5 bases). From germline, CDR1 is SGHRS and CDR2 YFSETQ. The CDR3 runs 16 residues. Trimming left V 2 bases short and J 0 bases short, with 13 bases between. The CDR3 here is CASSFAPGISTDTQYF. DNA of the CDR3: TGCGCCAGCAGCTTTGCGCCGGGAATCAGCACAGATACGCAGTATTTT.

The CDR3, as DNA: TGCGCCAGCAGCTTATCAGGGCCCTCTGGCTACACCTTC. It codes for CASSLSGPSGYTF. V is TRBV5-1 and J is TRBJ1-2; the D gene is possibly TRBD1 (5 bases). Germline CDR1 SGHRS, CDR2 YFSETQ. The CDR3 covers 13 residues. V was clipped by 2 bases and J by 7 bases, with 12 bases between them.

As concerns this clone: Germline and junction disagree at one end, which may indicate a read error. V and J are TRBV6-5 and TRBJ1-1, with D unresolved. Germline-derived CDR1 and CDR2 are MNHEY and SVGAGI. The CDR3 sequence is 14 residues long. The CDR3 region is CASNYMSLNTEAFF. Here the CDR3 DNA reads TGTGCCAGCAATTACATGAGCCTGAACACTGAAGCTTTCTTT.

The chain couples TRBV7-9 to TRBJ1-2; D uncertain. CDR1 is SEHNR and CDR2 is FQNEAQ in the germline V gene (reference sequence). Trimming pared 4 bases from V and 2 bases from J, leaving 11 bases between. The CDR3 is 14 residues long. CDR3 sequence: CASSYNTENYGYTF. CDR3 coding DNA: TGTGCCAGCAGCTATAATACAGAAAACTATGGCTACACCTTC.

The rearrangement links TRBV5-4 to TRBJ2-1; the match to TRBD2 covers 10 bases. The CDR3 length is 15 residues. Trimming at V came to 4 bases and at J to 4 bases, leaving 5 bases not matched to a gene. Germline CDR1 reads SGHNT; CDR2 reads YYREEE (reference sequence). The CDR3 DNA sequence: TGTGCCAGCAGCAGCGCGGGACTAGCGTACAATGAGCAGTTCTTC. Translating it yields CASSSAGLAYNEQFF.

This clone has just a few counts. V gene TRBV5-6 combines with J gene TRBJ2-7; tentative D call: TRBD1 (6 bases). The CDR3 covers 13 residues. V dropped 3 bases and J dropped 1 base, with 8 bases sitting between them. The germline V gene encodes CDR1 SGHDT and CDR2 YYEEEE. DNA for the CDR3: TGTGCCAGCAGCTACGACAGGTCCTACGAGCAGTACTTC. This codes for CASSYDRSYEQYF.

This clone was counted a single time. V gene TRBV2 combines with J gene TRBJ2-1; TRBD2 matches 7 bases. Per the germline V gene, CDR1 is SNHLY and CDR2 is FYNNEI. Germline trimming cut 7 bases from V and 5 bases from J; bases unmatched to any gene: 8. The CDR3 totals 14 residues. The DNA for the CDR3 is TGTGCCAGCAAGGGACTACCGACTAACAATGAGCAGTTCTTC. The encoded protein is CASKGLPTNNEQFF.

The V gene is TRBV7-2, the J gene TRBJ1-6; D is unresolved. Trimming cost V 1 base and J 9 bases, with 7 bases left between them. The CDR3 sequence is 13 residues long. Germline V lookup: CDR1 SGHTA, CDR2 FQGNSA. CDR3 DNA sequence: TGTGCCAGCAGCTTAGGGGGAGGTTCACCCCTCCACTTT. This sequence encodes CASSLGGGSPLHF.

The rearrangement links TRBV6-5 to TRBJ1-5; the D is unclear. CDR1 is MNHEY, CDR2 SVGAGI, per germline. The CDR3 covers 12 residues. V dropped 6 bases and J dropped 1 base, with 4 bases sitting between them. CDR3 DNA: TGTGCCAGCAGCACAAGCAATCAGCCCCAGCATTTT. Protein: CASSTSNQPQHF.

The V gene is TRBV5-5, the J gene TRBJ2-7; D possibly corresponds to TRBD1 (5 bases). Germline CDR1 and CDR2: SGHKS and YYEKEE (reference sequence). V dropped 0 bases and J dropped 6 bases, with 16 bases sitting between them. The CDR3 length is 15 residues. CDR3 coding DNA: TGTGCCAGCAGCTTGGAGTCAAGGGCGCAGGGCGAGCAGTACTTC. It yields the protein CASSLESRAQGEQYF.

This chain joins TRBV5-1 and TRBJ2-7; TRBD2 matches 8 bases. From germline, CDR1 is SGHRS and CDR2 YFSETQ. The J segment lost 4 bases and the V segment lost 2 bases, leaving 11 bases of the junction unmatched. The CDR3 runs 16 residues. The CDR3 region is CASSLIGAGLAYEQYF. For the CDR3, the DNA is TGCGCCAGCAGCTTAATTGGCGCAGGACTAGCTTACGAGCAGTACTTC.

The chain recombines TRBV14 with TRBJ1-1; 7 bases agree with TRBD1. This CDR3 has 15 amino acids. V gave up 5 bases and J gave up 2 bases; unmatched junction bases: 8. CDR1 and CDR2 (germline): SGHDN, FVKESK. The CDR3 DNA follows: TGTGCCAGCAGCTTAAGGACAGGCCTCAACACTGAAGCTTTCTTT. Its translation is CASSLRTGLNTEAFF.

This chain connects TRBV6-5 to TRBJ2-5, with 8 bases identical to TRBD2. This CDR3 comprises 15 residues. The V gene's germline CDR1 is MNHEY and CDR2 SVGAGI. V was clipped by 5 bases and J by 4 bases; unmatched bases: 9. The CDR3 DNA sequence: TGTGCCAGCAGTACCCTACGCGGGGGGTTAGAGACCCAGTACTTC. It encodes CASSTLRGGLETQYF.

The chain uses TRBV2 and TRBJ2-5; TRBD2 aligns across 7 bases. The V segment lost 5 bases and the J segment 10 bases; nucleotides outside the gene matches: 13. CDR1 and CDR2 (germline): SNHLY, FYNNEI. The CDR3 contains 14 residues. The CDR3 DNA follows: TGTGCCAGCAGTTTGACTACGATTGGGGGGGTCCAGTACTTC. Protein product: CASSLTTIGGVQYF.

V usage is TRBV9 and J usage is TRBJ2-7; D might be TRBD1 (6 bases). V lost 4 bases and J 2 bases, leaving 16 bases between the germline ends. The germline gives CDR1 SGDLS, CDR2 YYNGEE. The CDR3 has 15 amino acids. CDR3 DNA sequence: TGTGCCAGCAGCCCCCAACCGGGACAAACCTACGAGCAGTACTTC. This encodes CASSPQPGQTYEQYF.

The rearrangement links TRBV7-8 to TRBJ1-6; D might be TRBD1 (5 bases). V lost 1 base, J lost 3 bases, and 16 bases lay in between. Germline V lookup: CDR1 SGHVS, CDR2 FQNEAQ. CDR3 length: 18 amino acids. CDR3 sequence reads: CASSLERMGPFYNSPLHF. The CDR3 bases are TGTGCCAGCAGCTTAGAAAGGATGGGGCCCTTCTATAATTCACCCCTCCACTTT.

The genes are TRBV3-1 (or the pseudogene TRBV3-2) and TRBJ1-5, with TRBD1 as a possible D gene (6 bases). V gave up 0 bases and J gave up 1 base, with 13 bases separating them. CDR1 is LGHDT, CDR2 YNNKEL, per germline (reference sequence). There are 17 residues in the CDR3. The CDR3 region has the DNA TGTGCCAGCAGCCAAGATAAGACAGGACTCAGCAATCAGCCCCAGCATTTT. Translated, it gives CASSQDKTGLSNQPQHF.